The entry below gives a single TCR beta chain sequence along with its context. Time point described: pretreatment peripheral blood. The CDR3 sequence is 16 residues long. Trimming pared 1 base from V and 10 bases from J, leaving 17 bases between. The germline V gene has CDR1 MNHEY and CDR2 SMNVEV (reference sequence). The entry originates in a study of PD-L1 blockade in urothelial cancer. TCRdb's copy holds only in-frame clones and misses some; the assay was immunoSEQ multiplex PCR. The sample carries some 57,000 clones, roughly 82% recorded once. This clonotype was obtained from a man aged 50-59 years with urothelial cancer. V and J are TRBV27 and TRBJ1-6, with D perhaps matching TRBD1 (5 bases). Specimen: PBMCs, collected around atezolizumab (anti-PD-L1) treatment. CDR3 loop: CASSLFVSGVVSPLHF. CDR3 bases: TGTGCCAGCAGTTTATTTGTCTCGGGGGTGGTGTCACCCCTCCACTTT.